Below, 3 T cell receptor beta chains from the same sample are listed, as sequenced in a study of monozygotic twins with inflammatory bowel disease (dated by TCRdb to about 2019). Libraries came from 5' RACE. The instrument was an Illumina HiSeq 2500. TCRdb reprocessed the reads and provides one entry for every CDR3 protein sequence; no DNA is given. The sample's own table lists hundreds of thousands of distinct CDR3 sequences. 2% to 3% of the sample lies in the top ten. Source material: blood. The receptors come from a human donor with ulcerative colitis or Crohn's disease, or a healthy co-twin of an affected twin (not recorded which).

J is TRBJ2-5 and V is TRBV6-6; TCRdb gives TRBD1 as the D gene, but with no DNA this cannot be confirmed. The CDR3 has 14 amino acids. Germline assignment: CDR1 MNHNY and CDR2 SVGAGI (reference sequence). CDR3 sequence: CASSPDSSWETQYF.

The V call is TRBV5-1, the J call TRBJ2-2; TCRdb proposes TRBD1, but this gene call is untestable without DNA. This CDR3 region has 16 residues. Germline V gene lookup returns CDR1 SGHRS and CDR2 YFSETQ. CDR3 loop: CASSSGTGVNTGELFF. The entire variable domain, with the rest obtained from reference TRBV5-1 and TRBJ2-2, is as follows: KAGVTQTPRYLIKTRGQQVTLSCSPISGHRSVSWYQQTPGQGLQFLFEYFSETQRNKGNFPGRFSGRQFSNSRSEMNVSTLELGDSALYLCASSSGTGVNTGELFFGEGSRLTVL.

The chain recombines TRBV7-2 with TRBJ2-1. Germline loops: CDR1 SGHTA, CDR2 FQGNSA. The CDR3 has 16 residues. The CDR3 sequence: CASSLAATHAYNEQFF.